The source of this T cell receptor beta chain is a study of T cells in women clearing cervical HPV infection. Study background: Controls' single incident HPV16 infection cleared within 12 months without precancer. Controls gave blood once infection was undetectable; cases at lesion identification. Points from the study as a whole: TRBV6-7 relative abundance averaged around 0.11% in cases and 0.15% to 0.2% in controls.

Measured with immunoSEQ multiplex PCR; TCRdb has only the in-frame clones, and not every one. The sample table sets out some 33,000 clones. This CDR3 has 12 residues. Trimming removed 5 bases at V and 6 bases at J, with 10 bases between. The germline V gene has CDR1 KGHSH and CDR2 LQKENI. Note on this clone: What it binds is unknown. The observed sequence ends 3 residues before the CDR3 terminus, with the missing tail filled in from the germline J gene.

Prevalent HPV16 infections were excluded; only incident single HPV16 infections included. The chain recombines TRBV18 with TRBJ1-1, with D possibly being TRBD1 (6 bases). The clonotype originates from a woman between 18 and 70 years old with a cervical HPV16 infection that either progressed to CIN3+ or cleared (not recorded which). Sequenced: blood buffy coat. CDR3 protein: CASSSTGPEAFF. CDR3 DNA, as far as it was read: TGTGCCAGCTCATCTACAGGGCCTGAA.